The clone carrying this T cell receptor beta chain was seen more than once but under ten times. Its antigen is currently unknown. A second PCR of 7 to 11 cycles used a sample-barcoded 5' primer and a J-beta primer mix. In TCRdb, the 5' RACE reads were re-called with MiXCR into one record per CDR3 protein. This sample has approximately 800,000 distinct CDR3 sequences; roughly 53% occur once, and the top ten carry under 50%. The study drew donors from healthy Caucasian individuals in Russia aged about 6 to 100. This specimen comes from a study of blood T cells in healthy people across ages. Study-wide findings and caveats: Fewer expanded clones and more diversity marked long-lived versus aged donors. A roughly linear fall in TCR beta diversity per million T cells was seen with increasing age. From one million sequenced T cells, diversity estimates were lower bounds.

The CDR3 is 16 amino acids. Germline-derived CDR1 and CDR2 are SGHVS and FQNEAQ. With 4 bases removed from V and 2 bases from J, the gap between germline ends came to 16 bases. The sequenced sample was blood. The rearrangement joins TRBV7-8 to TRBJ2-3; D remains ambiguous. The TCR originated in a man of 80 years or more in good health. The CDR3 nucleotides read TGTGCCAGCAGCTCTACGGCGGCGTCGTACACAGATACGCAGTATTTT. Translation: CASSSTAASYTDTQYF.